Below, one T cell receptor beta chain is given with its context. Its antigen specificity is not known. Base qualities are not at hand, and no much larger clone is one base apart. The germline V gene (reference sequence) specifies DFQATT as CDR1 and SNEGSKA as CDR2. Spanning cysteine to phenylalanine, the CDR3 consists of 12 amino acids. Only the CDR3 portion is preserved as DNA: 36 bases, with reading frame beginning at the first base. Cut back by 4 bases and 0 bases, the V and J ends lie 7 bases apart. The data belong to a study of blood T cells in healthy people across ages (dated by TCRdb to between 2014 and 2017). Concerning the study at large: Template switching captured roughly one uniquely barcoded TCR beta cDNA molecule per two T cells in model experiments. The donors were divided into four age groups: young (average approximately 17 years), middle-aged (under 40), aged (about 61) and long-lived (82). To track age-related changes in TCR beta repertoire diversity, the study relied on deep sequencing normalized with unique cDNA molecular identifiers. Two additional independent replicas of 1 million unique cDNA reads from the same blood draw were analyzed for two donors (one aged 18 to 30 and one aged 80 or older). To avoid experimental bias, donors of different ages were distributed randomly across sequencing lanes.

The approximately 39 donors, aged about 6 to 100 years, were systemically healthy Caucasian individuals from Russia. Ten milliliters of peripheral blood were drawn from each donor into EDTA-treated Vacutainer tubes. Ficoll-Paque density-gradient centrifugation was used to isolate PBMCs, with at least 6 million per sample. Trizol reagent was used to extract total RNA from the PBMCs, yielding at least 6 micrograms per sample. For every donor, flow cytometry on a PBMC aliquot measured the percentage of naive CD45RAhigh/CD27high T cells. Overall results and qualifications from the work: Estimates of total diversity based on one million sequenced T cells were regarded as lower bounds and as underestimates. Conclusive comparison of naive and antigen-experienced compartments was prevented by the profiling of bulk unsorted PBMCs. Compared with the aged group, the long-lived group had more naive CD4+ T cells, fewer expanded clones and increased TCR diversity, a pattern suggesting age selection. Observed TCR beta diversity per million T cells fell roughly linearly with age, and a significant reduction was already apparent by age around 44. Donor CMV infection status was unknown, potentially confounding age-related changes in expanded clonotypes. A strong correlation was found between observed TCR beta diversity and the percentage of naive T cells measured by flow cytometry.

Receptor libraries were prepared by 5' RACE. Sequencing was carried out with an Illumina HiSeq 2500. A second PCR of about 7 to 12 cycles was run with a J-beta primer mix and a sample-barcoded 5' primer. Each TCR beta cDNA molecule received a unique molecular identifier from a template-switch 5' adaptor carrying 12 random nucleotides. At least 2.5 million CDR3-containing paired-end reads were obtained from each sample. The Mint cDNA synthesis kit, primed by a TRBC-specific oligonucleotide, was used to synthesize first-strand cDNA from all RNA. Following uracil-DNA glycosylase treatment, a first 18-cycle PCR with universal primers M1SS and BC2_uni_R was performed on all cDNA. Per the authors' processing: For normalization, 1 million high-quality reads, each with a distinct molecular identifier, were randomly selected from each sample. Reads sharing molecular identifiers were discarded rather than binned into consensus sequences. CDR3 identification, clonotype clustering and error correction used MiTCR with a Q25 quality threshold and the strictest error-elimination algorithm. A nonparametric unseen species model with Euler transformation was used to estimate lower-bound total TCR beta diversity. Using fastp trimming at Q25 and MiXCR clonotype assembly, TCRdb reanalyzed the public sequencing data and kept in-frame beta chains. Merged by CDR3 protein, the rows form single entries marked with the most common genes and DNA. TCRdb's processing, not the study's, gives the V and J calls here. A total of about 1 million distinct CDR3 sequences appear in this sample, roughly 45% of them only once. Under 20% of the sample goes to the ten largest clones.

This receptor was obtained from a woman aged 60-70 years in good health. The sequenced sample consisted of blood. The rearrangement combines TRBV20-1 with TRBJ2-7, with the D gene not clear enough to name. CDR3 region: CSAIESSYEQYF. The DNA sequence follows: TGCAGTGCTATCGAGAGCTCCTACGAGCAGTACTTC.